The sequence of this T cell receptor beta chain was determined in a study of OX40 agonist ivuxolimab in advanced cancers. About the research overall: With a range of roughly 23 to 79, age averaged about 58 years, and around 80% were male. There were three patients with partial responses, one having hepatocellular carcinoma and two cutaneous melanoma. Participants could have had prior anti-PD-1, anti-PD-L1 or anti-CTLA-4 therapy, and roughly 39% had some.

Germline V gene lookup returns CDR1 SNHLY and CDR2 FYNNEI. Trimming cost V 1 base and J 5 bases; bases outside gene matches: 4. The CDR3 totals 15 residues. Generated by immunoSEQ multiplex PCR, the TCRdb table keeps only in-frame clones and is missing some. The repertoire holds about 62,000 clones, with around 85% as singletons. This chain joins TRBV2 and TRBJ2-2; TRBD2 matches 7 bases. The receptor was derived from an adult with an advanced solid tumor such as melanoma, head and neck, liver or kidney cancer. The sample here was CD4+ or CD8+ T cells sorted from blood, taken in a trial of the OX40 agonist ivuxolimab. The CDR3 loop is CASSEGGRGTGELFF. In DNA, the CDR3 is TGTGCCAGCAGTGAAGGTGGGAGGGGAACCGGGGAGCTGTTTTTT.